Presented here are 13 T cell receptor beta chains from one specimen sequenced in a study of OX40 agonist ivuxolimab in advanced cancers. Here immunoSEQ multiplex PCR was the method, and the copy in TCRdb shows in-frame clones only, minus some. The sample has about 61,000 clones; about 86% are singletons. Sample: CD4+ or CD8+ T cells sorted from blood, taken in a trial of the OX40 agonist ivuxolimab. These receptors were obtained from an adult with an advanced solid tumor such as melanoma, head and neck, liver or kidney cancer.

As to this clone: One junction end disagrees with the germline gene, perhaps due to a read error. The chain recombines TRBV6-1 with TRBJ1-1; D perhaps matches TRBD1 (5 bases). The CDR3 spans 13 residues. Germline CDR1 and CDR2: MNHNS and SASEGT. CDR3 amino acids: CASREDRYTEAFF. Here the CDR3 DNA reads TGTGCCAGCAGGGAAGACAGATACACTGAAGCTTTCTTT.

The V and J genes are TRBV5-1 and TRBJ1-2; 9 bases align to TRBD1. In germline, CDR1 is SGHRS, CDR2 YFSETQ. Germline trimming cut 4 bases from V and 7 bases from J; bases unmatched to any gene: 5. The CDR3 loop spans 13 amino acids. Written as DNA, the CDR3 is TGCGCCAGCAGCCCGGGACAGGGAATTGGCTACACCTTC. Translation gives CASSPGQGIGYTF. The full variable domain, completed using reference TRBV5-1 and TRBJ1-2, is KAGVTQTPRYLIKTRGQQVTLSCSPISGHRSVSWYQQTPGQGLQFLFEYFSETQRNKGNFPGRFSGRQFSNSRSEMNVSTLELGDSALYLCASSPGQGIGYTFGSGTRLTVV.

This clone was counted a single time. This rearrangement joins TRBV7-8 to TRBJ2-5; TRBD1 matches 7 bases. This CDR3 region has 15 residues. The V gene's germline CDR1 is SGHVS and CDR2 FQNEAQ. The junction had 7 bases not matched to a gene; V was cut back by 5 bases and J by 1 base. CDR3 sequence (DNA): TGTGCCAGCAGCCGGACAGGACCTTCCCAAGAGACCCAGTACTTC. Its protein is CASSRTGPSQETQYF.

This clone was detected only once. V and J are TRBV19 and TRBJ1-4; D is ambiguous. This CDR3 contains 12 residues. V lost 6 bases, J lost 11 bases, and 13 bases lay in between. Germline-derived CDR1 and CDR2 are LNHDA and SQIVND (reference sequence). CDR3 region: CASSSGGWKLFF. CDR3 in DNA: TGTGCCAGTAGCTCGGGAGGGTGGAAACTGTTTTTT. Together with reference TRBV19 and TRBJ1-4, the CDR3 gives the full variable domain: DGGITQSPKYLFRKEGQNVTLSCEQNLNHDAMYWYRQDPGQGLRLIYYSQIVNDFQKGDIAEGYSVSREKKESFPLTVTSAQKNPTAFYLCASSSGGWKLFFGSGTQLSVL.

The V gene is TRBV14, the J gene TRBJ1-6; TRBD1 might be the D (6 bases). V shed 4 bases and J shed 0 bases, with 16 bases lying between them. CDR1 and CDR2 from the germline V gene are SGHDN and FVKESK. The CDR3 consists of 18 residues. In DNA, the CDR3 is TGTGCCAGCAGCCTACGGACAGTTGCGAGCTCCTATAATTCACCCCTCCACTTT. Amino acid sequence: CASSLRTVASSYNSPLHF.

V gene TRBV6-6 combines with J gene TRBJ1-4, with TRBD1 identical over 7 bases. Germline CDR1 MNHNY, CDR2 SVGAGI (reference sequence). J lost 5 bases, V lost 0 bases, and 6 bases had no gene match. The CDR3 has 16 residues. This chain's CDR3 is CASSYSMGQINEKLFF. CDR3 DNA: TGTGCCAGCAGTTACTCTATGGGACAGATAAATGAAAAACTGTTTTTT.

This chain connects TRBV15 to TRBJ1-1, with TRBD1 identical over 7 bases. Germline trimming cut 1 base from V and 11 bases from J; bases unmatched to any gene: 4. The CDR3 totals 12 residues. CDR1 LNHNV and CDR2 YYDKDF come from the germline V gene (reference sequence). The CDR3: CATSRAEGAAFF. The CDR3 DNA reads TGTGCCACCAGCAGAGCCGAGGGGGCGGCTTTCTTT.

The chain has TRBV15 and TRBJ2-1; TRBD2 aligns across 10 bases. CDR3 length: 17 amino acids. The germline V gene encodes CDR1 LNHNV and CDR2 YYDKDF (reference sequence). V lost 2 bases, J lost 6 bases, and 10 bases stayed unmatched. CDR3 amino acids: CATSRPLAGAEGNEQFF. The CDR3 DNA sequence: TGTGCCACCAGCAGACCCCTAGCGGGGGCCGAGGGCAATGAGCAGTTCTTC.

The chain couples TRBV19 to TRBJ2-1; 10 bases line up with TRBD2. The germline V gene encodes CDR1 LNHDA and CDR2 SQIVND (reference sequence). This CDR3 is built from 16 residues. J lost 4 bases, V lost 1 base, and 4 bases had no gene match. The CDR3: CASSIVRTSGYNEQFF. Here the CDR3 DNA reads TGTGCCAGTAGTATAGTCAGGACTAGCGGTTACAATGAGCAGTTCTTC.

The chain combines TRBV19 with TRBJ2-7; 8 positions match TRBD1. CDR1 LNHDA and CDR2 SQIVND come from the germline V gene (reference sequence). V gave up 5 bases and J gave up 2 bases; unmatched junction bases: 5. The CDR3 is 14 residues long. Here the CDR3 DNA reads TGTGCCAGTAGTTTTCAGGGACAGGCCTACGAGCAGTACTTC. Translated, it gives CASSFQGQAYEQYF.

This rearrangement joins TRBV6-1 to TRBJ2-5; the match to TRBD1 covers 10 bases. Trimming took 2 bases from V and 9 from J; bases not matched to a gene: 6. Germline CDR1 MNHNS, CDR2 SASEGT. The CDR3 totals 14 residues. DNA of the CDR3: TGTGCCAGCAGTGAACACTGGACAGGGGGGTCCCAGTACTTC. Its translation: CASSEHWTGGSQYF.

The chain is built from TRBV7-9 and TRBJ2-3, with 13 positions matching TRBD2. Germline values: CDR1 SEHNR, CDR2 FQNEAQ (reference sequence). With V trimmed by 1 base and J by 2 bases, 3 bases remained unmatched. The CDR3 runs 17 residues. CDR3 protein: CASSLGLAGGSTDTQYF. The DNA of the CDR3 is TGTGCCAGCAGCTTAGGACTAGCGGGGGGTTCCACAGATACGCAGTATTTT.

V and J are TRBV4-1 and TRBJ2-6; TRBD1 might be the D (5 bases). CDR3 size: 17 residues. In germline, CDR1 is MGHRA, CDR2 YSYEKL. V dropped 3 bases and J dropped 0 bases, with 12 bases sitting between them. CDR3: CASSQPRQNSGANVLTF. The CDR3 bases are TGCGCCAGCAGCCAGCCCCGACAGAACTCTGGGGCCAACGTCCTGACTTTC.